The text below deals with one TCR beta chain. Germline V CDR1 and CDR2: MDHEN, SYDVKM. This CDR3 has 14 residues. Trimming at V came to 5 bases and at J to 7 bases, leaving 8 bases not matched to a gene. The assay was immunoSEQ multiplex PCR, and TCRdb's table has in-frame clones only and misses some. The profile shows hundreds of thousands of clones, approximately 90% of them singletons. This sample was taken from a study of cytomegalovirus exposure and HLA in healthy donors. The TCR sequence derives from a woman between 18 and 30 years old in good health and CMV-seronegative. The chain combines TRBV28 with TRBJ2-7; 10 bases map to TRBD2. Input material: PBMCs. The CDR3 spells CASSPSGGAQEQYF. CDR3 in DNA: TGTGCCAGCAGTCCCAGCGGGGGGGCCCAGGAGCAGTACTTC.